The text below deals with one T cell receptor (beta chain). This entry belongs to a study of vaccination and CD4 T cells after COVID-19. The CDR3 covers 15 residues. CDR1 and CDR2 (germline): KGHDR, SFDVKD. V lost 7 bases and J lost 3, with 12 bases in between. TCRdb processed the PCR reads anew with MiXCR; each CDR3 protein has one entry. The sample has around 20,000 distinct CDR3 sequences, just over 60% seen once; the top ten hold roughly 1.1%. This TCR came from a human donor who had recovered from COVID-19. This specimen consisted of CD4+ T cells from blood, obtained after SARS-CoV-2 vaccination. This chain joins TRBV24-1 and TRBJ2-6; D ambiguous. Here the CDR3 DNA reads TGTGCCACCAGCCTTGGCGGTGGTGGGGCCAACGTCCTGACTTTC. Protein product: CATSLGGGGANVLTF.